This TCR beta chain was captured by sequencing in a study of tumor and adjacent non-tumor tissue in lung cancer. The template was RNA from unsorted bulk tissue. By frequency in the sample, this clonotype is medium-sized. A modified ARM-PCR protocol with three rounds of nested PCR amplified TCRbeta. TCRdb used MiXCR to reprocess the multiplex PCR reads, holding one entry per CDR3 protein. The sample holds about 70,000 distinct CDR3 sequences; about three quarters are singletons and the top ten take approximately 28%. CDR1 DFQATT and CDR2 SNEGSKA come from the germline V gene (reference sequence). The V gene lost 5 bases and the J gene lost 1 base, with 10 bases spanning the gap. The CDR3 is 13 amino acids.

Sequencing used lung tumor tissue. The rearrangement uses TRBV20-1 and TRBJ2-3; D remains unclear. The sequence was collected from a man in his sixties with non-small cell lung cancer. The CDR3 bases are TGCAGTGCTGAGCGAACAGGCACAGATACGCAGTATTTT. Amino acids: CSAERTGTDTQYF.